The 22 T cell receptor beta chains below were found in one sample sequenced in a study of beta chain features in type 1 diabetes. General observations from the study: In every one of the four CD4+ subsets, TCRB CDR3s were moderately but significantly shorter in Type 1 diabetes patients.

All of the isolated RNA was reverse transcribed, so expressed TCRB transcripts were sequenced. TCRdb's copy holds only in-frame clones and misses some; the assay was immunoSEQ multiplex PCR. The profile covers some 350,000 clones, with roughly 13% appearing a single time and around 0.016% taken by the ten largest. These receptors' antigens are unknown. Material: naive CD4+ T cells from blood. These receptors were obtained from a woman aged 18-29 years with type 1 diabetes.

The genes are TRBV2 and TRBJ1-1; TRBD1 aligns across 12 bases. With 8 bases clipped from V and 6 bases from J, the junction kept 10 bases outside the gene matches. CDR3 size: 15 residues. Germline V lookup: CDR1 SNHLY, CDR2 FYNNEI. CDR3 sequence reads: CASGGTGGAWSEAFF. DNA for the CDR3: TGTGCCAGCGGAGGGACAGGGGGCGCCTGGTCTGAAGCTTTCTTT.

V gene TRBV30 combines with J gene TRBJ1-4; possible D gene TRBD1, 5 bases. The V end was cut by 2 bases, the J end by 3 bases, with 7 bases between. Germline assignment: CDR1 GTSNPN and CDR2 SVGIG (reference sequence). The CDR3 runs to 13 residues. DNA for the CDR3: TGTGCCTGGAGTTACAGGCCTAATGAAAAACTGTTTTTT. Amino acid sequence: CAWSYRPNEKLFF.

The sample holds a few counts of this clone. The chain links TRBV30 to TRBJ2-5, with TRBD1 matching over 8 bases. Germline CDR1 reads GTSNPN; CDR2 reads SVGIG (reference sequence). The CDR3 contains 14 residues. The V and J ends lost 2 bases and 6 bases, in that order; junction bases with no gene match: 8. The CDR3 region is CAWSKAGGLKTQYF. The CDR3 DNA follows: TGTGCCTGGAGTAAAGCAGGGGGCTTGAAGACCCAGTACTTC.

The chain carries TRBV11-2 and TRBJ2-5; D gene unclear. Germline-derived CDR1 and CDR2 are SGHAT and FQNNGV. V was cut by 5 bases and J by 4 bases, with 14 bases left in between. This CDR3 spans 14 amino acids. CDR3 sequence (DNA): TGTGCCAGCAGCACTCTAGGTGAATCAGAGACCCAGTACTTC. Amino acids: CASSTLGESETQYF.

This clone was seen more than once but under ten times. This chain uses TRBV11-2 with TRBJ1-1; D possibly corresponds to TRBD1 (6 bases). Germline-derived CDR1 and CDR2 are SGHAT and FQNNGV. This CDR3 contains 13 residues. The V and J ends lost 3 bases and 3 bases respectively, with 8 bases between them. For the CDR3, the DNA is TGTGCCAGCAGCTTCAACAGGGACACTGAAGCTTTCTTT. As protein: CASSFNRDTEAFF. The full variable domain, completed using reference TRBV11-2 and TRBJ1-1, is EAGVAQSPRYKIIEKRQSVAFWCNPISGHATLYWYQQILGQGPKLLIQFQNNGVVDDSQLPKDRFSAERLKGVDSTLKIQPAKLEDSAVYLCASSFNRDTEAFFGQGTRLTVV.

The chain has TRBV5-1 and TRBJ2-3; 12 bases are shared with TRBD2. V dropped 7 bases and J dropped 4; count of bases not matched to a gene: 4. The CDR3 contains 14 residues. Germline V lookup: CDR1 SGHRS, CDR2 YFSETQ. The CDR3, as DNA: TGCGCCAGCTCTAGCGGGAGGGCCGCAGATACGCAGTATTTT. Translated, it gives CASSSGRAADTQYF.

A few counts support this clone. The chain is built from TRBV7-6 and TRBJ1-1; D is unresolved. V was cut by 4 bases and J by 3 bases, with 12 bases left in between. This CDR3 spans 14 amino acids. Germline V gives CDR1 SGHVS, CDR2 FNYEAQ. CDR3 loop: CASSSTRQHTEAFF. The CDR3 bases are TGTGCCAGCAGCTCCACACGACAACACACTGAAGCTTTCTTT.

This clone was seen a handful of times. The chain employs TRBV27 and TRBJ1-1; a possible D gene is TRBD1 (6 bases). CDR3 length equals 13 residues. V lost 4 bases to trimming and J lost 6 bases, with 12 bases between them. Germline assignment: CDR1 MNHEY and CDR2 SMNVEV (reference sequence). Here the CDR3 DNA reads TGTGCCAGCAGTTGGGCGGGGGCACCTGAAGCTTTCTTT. Protein sequence: CASSWAGAPEAFF.

The chain employs TRBV9 and TRBJ2-3, with 8 bases fitting TRBD2. Per germline, CDR1 SGDLS and CDR2 YYNGEE. V lost 3 bases, J lost 6 bases, and 6 bases stayed unmatched. The CDR3 spans 14 residues. The CDR3 DNA is TGTGCCAGCAGCGCACGACTAGCGTTTGATACGCAGTATTTT. The encoded protein is CASSARLAFDTQYF.

This clone was seen a few times. This chain uses TRBV12-5 with TRBJ2-1; D perhaps matches TRBD2 (5 bases). Germline-derived CDR1 and CDR2 are LGHNT and FRNRAP. The CDR3 covers 19 residues. V was cut by 1 base and J by 10 bases, with 29 bases left in between. CDR3 in amino acids: CASGLALGQAWSREGEQFF. The DNA for the CDR3 is TGTGCTAGTGGTTTGGCCCTCGGTCAAGCCTGGAGCCGGGAAGGGGAGCAGTTCTTC.

This rearrangement joins TRBV5-1 to TRBJ2-1, with 10 bases identical to TRBD2. CDR3 length equals 18 residues. Per germline, CDR1 SGHRS and CDR2 YFSETQ. The junction had 13 bases not matched to a gene; V was cut back by 0 bases and J by 7 bases. The CDR3 region is CASSLGRLAGVLGNEQFF. In DNA, the CDR3 is TGCGCCAGCAGCTTGGGCCGTCTAGCGGGAGTGCTCGGGAATGAGCAGTTCTTC.

The rearrangement links TRBV30 to TRBJ2-6; 9 bases map to TRBD1. The CDR3 contains 15 residues. V shed 3 bases and J 3 bases; nucleotides not matched to a gene: 3. Germline lookup yields CDR1 GTSNPN and CDR2 SVGIG (reference sequence). CDR3: CAWRQGAGGANVLTF. The CDR3 region has the DNA TGTGCCTGGAGACAGGGGGCCGGTGGGGCCAACGTCCTGACTTTC.

This chain connects TRBV5-1 to TRBJ2-5, with TRBD2 identical over 7 bases. The ends lost 4 bases at V and 5 bases at J; junction bases unmatched: 2. The germline CDR1 and CDR2 sequences are SGHRS and YFSETQ. The CDR3 runs to 12 residues. The CDR3 nucleotides are TGCGCCAGCAGCGCCGGGAGGGAGACCCAGTACTTC. Translation gives CASSAGRETQYF.

The J gene is TRBJ2-7, the V gene TRBV28, with 7 bases that match TRBD1. CDR1 and CDR2 from the germline V gene are MDHEN and SYDVKM. V lost 8 bases, J lost 2 bases, and 3 bases stayed unmatched. This CDR3 region has 12 residues. CDR3 residues: CASGRGPYEQYF. The CDR3 DNA reads TGTGCCAGCGGAAGGGGGCCCTACGAGCAGTACTTC.

DNA of the CDR3: TGTGCCAGCACCCCGCGACAGGAGTTAGGAGAGCAGTACTTC. Translation gives CASTPRQELGEQYF. The chain couples TRBV7-9 to TRBJ2-7, with TRBD1 as a possible D gene (6 bases). V lost 7 bases, J lost 7 bases, and 20 bases lay in between. CDR1 is SEHNR, CDR2 FQNEAQ, per germline (reference sequence). This CDR3 spans 14 amino acids.

This clone was observed a few times. The chain combines TRBV4-2 with TRBJ1-5; no firm D call. The V end lost 0 bases, the J end lost 7 bases, and 7 bases lay between the germline ends. Looked up from germline, CDR1 is LGHNA and CDR2 is YNFKEQ. This CDR3 comprises 13 residues. CDR3 amino acids: CASSQDLEQPQHF. The DNA for the CDR3 is TGTGCCAGCAGCCAAGATCTGGAGCAGCCCCAGCATTTT.

This chain joins TRBV27 and TRBJ2-1, with D possibly matching TRBD2 (6 bases). The CDR3 has 15 residues. Trimming took off 5 bases at V and 3 bases at J, with 14 bases between the two ends. Germline V gene lookup returns CDR1 MNHEY and CDR2 SMNVEV (reference sequence). The CDR3 sequence: CASSPTSWSYNEQFF. Here the CDR3 DNA reads TGTGCCAGCAGTCCAACTAGCTGGAGCTACAATGAGCAGTTCTTC.

The chain is built from TRBV2 and TRBJ2-1; D is undetermined. The V and J ends lost 6 bases and 9 bases respectively, with 18 bases between them. Germline CDR1 reads SNHLY; CDR2 reads FYNNEI. This CDR3 is built from 14 residues. The CDR3 loop reads CASRGFERLVEQFF. The CDR3 DNA is TGTGCCAGCAGAGGTTTTGAGAGACTTGTTGAGCAGTTCTTC.

A few counts support this clone. V is TRBV27 and J is TRBJ2-6, with 7 bases lining up with TRBD2. The ends lost 3 bases at V and 2 bases at J; junction bases unmatched: 1. The CDR3 length is 15 residues. CDR1 is MNHEY and CDR2 is SMNVEV in the germline V gene (reference sequence). The CDR3 nucleotides read TGTGCCAGCAGTTTGGGAGGGGCTGGGGCCAACGTCCTGACTTTC. Translated: CASSLGGAGANVLTF.

The sample holds a few counts of this clone. The gene calls are TRBV5-1 and TRBJ1-2; no clear D. CDR3 size: 15 residues. Trimming removed 2 bases at V and 10 bases at J, with 21 bases between. Germline V gene sequence: CDR1 SGHRS, CDR2 YFSETQ. In DNA, the CDR3 is TGCGCCAGCAGCTTTAGCGCCGGACTGCACGGAGACTACACCTTC. This gives the protein CASSFSAGLHGDYTF.

This clone was picked up a small number of times. This chain links TRBV4-3 with TRBJ1-2; D remains ambiguous. CDR1 is LGHNA, CDR2 YSLEER, per germline. This CDR3 comprises 14 residues. The ends were cut back, 0 bases at V and 3 bases at J, with 8 bases in the middle. CDR3 nucleotide sequence: TGCGCCAGCAGCCAAGAGGGCTCGCACTATGGCTACACCTTC. This codes for CASSQEGSHYGYTF.

This clone was detected only a few times. The chain employs TRBV7-2 and TRBJ2-3; a weak D match, TRBD2 (6 bases). The ends were cut back, 4 bases at V and 6 bases at J, with 17 bases in the middle. Germline V gene lookup returns CDR1 SGHTA and CDR2 FQGNSA. The CDR3 is 15 residues long. CDR3 sequence (DNA): TGTGCCAGCAGCTGGAGGGCGGGATCGCCTGATACGCAGTATTTT. The encoded protein is CASSWRAGSPDTQYF.